The source of this T cell receptor beta chain is a study of Graves' ophthalmopathy and Graves' hyperthyroidism. Looking at the study overall: Peripheral blood samples were taken at initial diagnosis, before any treatment.

Whole-study results and caveats: Blood also held most thyroid clonotypes expanded above 0.001 frequency.

CDR1 is DFQATT, CDR2 SNEGSKA, per germline (reference sequence). The CDR3 runs to 19 residues. V lost 2 bases and J lost 2, with 27 bases in between. The study amplified TCR beta CDR3 regions using RNA transcripts. Second-round multiplex PCR came after first-round RT-PCR with HTBI primers. TCRdb reanalysed the multiplex PCR reads using MiXCR and keeps one entry per CDR3 protein. This sample has about 700,000 distinct CDR3 sequences, with roughly two fifths found just once. This clonotype was picked up a small number of times. What it recognizes is unknown. For donors with ophthalmopathy, the disease showed moderate-to-severe activity, reached CAS ≥3 and NOSPECS ≥4, and had lasted under 3 months. Orbital computed tomography and thyroid ultrasound, along with TRAb, serum thyroxine and clinical symptoms, underpinned diagnosis.

The sequencing sample was made of peripheral blood. The rearrangement joins TRBV20-1 to TRBJ2-5, with TRBD1 as a possible D gene (5 bases). The source is an adult man with Graves' ophthalmopathy. CDR3 sequence reads: CSARPGWWVSRGSQETQYF. CDR3 coding DNA: TGCAGTGCTAGACCTGGTTGGTGGGTTTCTAGGGGATCGCAAGAGACCCAGTACTTC.